The 16 T cell receptor beta chains listed next were all sequenced from one sample in a study of T-cell reconstitution after alpha-beta-depleted transplantation in children. During its preparation, the TCRbeta library received unique molecular identifiers. Each CDR3 protein gets one entry after TCRdb re-called the PCR reads with MiXCR. The data hold more than 450,000 distinct CDR3 sequences, with approximately 20% observed a single time. This sample comprised PBMCs from the stem cell graft donor, obtained from the stem cell graft. Receptor source: a human donor who donated a stem cell graft to a child with acute lymphoblastic leukemia.

V usage is TRBV20-1 and J usage is TRBJ1-5, with D perhaps matching TRBD1 (5 bases). V lost 6 bases to trimming and J lost 4 bases, with 10 bases between them. Germline CDR1 reads DFQATT; CDR2 reads SNEGSKA (reference sequence). The CDR3 spans 12 residues. In nucleotides, the CDR3 is TGCAGTGCCAGGACACCGAATCAGCCCCAGCATTTT. Its translation: CSARTPNQPQHF.

This clonotype was seen only a few times. This chain uses TRBV14 with TRBJ1-2; 7 positions agree with TRBD1. V gave up 1 base and J gave up 4 bases; unmatched junction bases: 9. Looked up from germline, CDR1 is SGHDN and CDR2 is FVKESK. The CDR3 is 16 residues long. CDR3 sequence (DNA): TGTGCCAGCAGCCAAGGAGCGGGACAGATAGGCTATGGCTACACCTTC. Amino acids: CASSQGAGQIGYGYTF.

This clonotype was detected a few times. The CDR3, as DNA: TGTGCCAGCAGCGGGCCGGACTCCAACACCGGGGAGCTGTTTTTT. Its protein product is CASSGPDSNTGELFF. J is TRBJ2-2 and V is TRBV7-9, with D tentatively TRBD2 (5 bases). The length of the CDR3 is 15 residues. Trimming left V 5 bases short and J 2 bases short, with 12 bases between. In germline, CDR1 is SEHNR, CDR2 FQNEAQ (reference sequence).

This clonotype was counted only a few times. The chain carries TRBV5-1 and TRBJ1-1; no clear D gene. The ends were cut back, 4 bases at V and 0 bases at J, with 7 bases in the middle. This CDR3 has 13 residues. Germline CDR1 and CDR2: SGHRS and YFSETQ. Here the CDR3 reads CASSGKVNTEAFF. The CDR3 region has the DNA TGCGCCAGCAGCGGGAAAGTGAACACTGAAGCTTTCTTT.

This clonotype was seen a handful of times. The CDR3, as DNA: TGCGCCAGCAGTGATTGGGGACAGGGACGGAATCAGCCCCAGCATTTT. Protein: CASSDWGQGRNQPQHF. The chain has TRBV10-2 and TRBJ1-5; 9 bases align to TRBD1. V was pared by 3 bases and J by 4 bases, with 7 bases of the junction left unmatched. The CDR3 has 16 amino acids. Germline V gene lookup returns CDR1 WSHSY and CDR2 SAAADI.

V gene TRBV4-1 combines with J gene TRBJ1-1; possibly TRBD1 for D (5 bases). The CDR3 is 16 amino acids. Germline lookup yields CDR1 MGHRA and CDR2 YSYEKL. Trimming took 0 bases from V and 1 from J, leaving 12 bases between them. The CDR3 coding sequence is TGCGCCAGCAGCCAAGACCGGGGGTGGGGGAACACTGAAGCTTTCTTT. This codes for CASSQDRGWGNTEAFF.

The chain joins TRBV12-3 or TRBV12-4 to TRBJ2-7, with D perhaps TRBD1 or TRBD2 (5 bases each). The CDR3 runs 13 residues. V was clipped by 5 bases and J by 2 bases, with 10 bases between them. The CDR3 reads CASSRMGPYEQYF. In nucleotides, the CDR3 is TGTGCCAGCAGTAGAATGGGACCCTACGAGCAGTACTTC.

This clonotype was seen a handful of times. V gene TRBV20-1 combines with J gene TRBJ1-1; D unresolved. Between the trimmed V and J ends, which lost 0 bases and 8 bases, there was a span of 16 bases. The CDR3 contains 14 residues. From germline, CDR1 is DFQATT and CDR2 SNEGSKA (reference sequence). CDR3 in DNA: TGCAGTGCTAGAGATGATGGGGTCCGGGGAGAAGCTTTCTTT. This sequence encodes CSARDDGVRGEAFF.

The CDR3 loop reads CASTRGLAYHEQYF. The CDR3 nucleotides are TGTGCCAGCACCCGCGGACTAGCGTACCACGAGCAGTACTTC. The chain couples TRBV27 to TRBJ2-7, with TRBD2 matching 9 bases. Germline V gene lookup returns CDR1 MNHEY and CDR2 SMNVEV (reference sequence). The CDR3 is 14 amino acids. Trimming cost V 7 bases and J 5 bases; bases outside gene matches: 9.

V usage is TRBV11-2 and J usage is TRBJ1-1; D ambiguous. CDR1 is SGHAT and CDR2 is FQNNGV in the germline V gene. V was clipped by 1 base and J by 11 bases, with 14 bases between them. The CDR3 covers 13 residues. CDR3 nucleotides: TGTGCCAGCAGCTTAGCTACGGGAACAACGGCTTTCTTT. It specifies CASSLATGTTAFF.

This rearrangement joins TRBV30 to TRBJ1-1; D remains ambiguous. Germline CDR1 reads GTSNPN; CDR2 reads SVGIG (reference sequence). The CDR3 sequence is 12 residues long. Trimming took 2 bases from V and 6 from J, leaving 10 bases between them. This CDR3 reads CAWSHVTAEAFF. The CDR3, as DNA: TGTGCCTGGAGTCACGTGACGGCTGAAGCTTTCTTT.

J is TRBJ2-7 and V is TRBV28; TRBD1 agrees at 9 bases. This CDR3 spans 14 amino acids. The junction had 4 bases not matched to a gene; V was cut back by 7 bases and J by 0 bases. Germline CDR1 is MDHEN and CDR2 is SYDVKM. The CDR3 is CASIMTGGSYEQYF. CDR3 nucleotides: TGTGCCAGCATTATGACAGGGGGCTCCTACGAGCAGTACTTC.

The CDR3 region has the DNA TGTGCCAGCACTTTCACCGGGGCGCAGTACGAGCAGTACTTC. This translates into CASTFTGAQYEQYF. The genes are TRBV18 and TRBJ2-7; D tentatively reads TRBD1 or TRBD2 (5 bases each). The CDR3 runs to 14 residues. Trimming removed 8 bases from V and 4 bases from J, with 18 bases in between. Germline CDR1 reads KGHSH; CDR2 reads LQKENI.

At least ten counts were recorded for this clonotype. V gene TRBV9 combines with J gene TRBJ2-4, with D tentatively TRBD2 (6 bases). V was pared by 4 bases and J by 0 bases, with 8 bases between. CDR3 length: 14 residues. The germline V gene has CDR1 SGDLS and CDR2 YYNGEE. CDR3 in amino acids: CASSSGLAKNIQYF. Written as DNA, the CDR3 is TGTGCCAGCAGCTCGGGACTAGCCAAAAACATTCAGTACTTC.

The genes are TRBV4-1 and TRBJ2-7; TRBD2 aligns across 9 bases. Germline lookup yields CDR1 MGHRA and CDR2 YSYEKL. The CDR3 runs 15 residues. The trim removed 3 bases at V and 5 bases at J, leaving 8 bases unmatched. The CDR3 protein is CASSHPAGGFDEQYF. CDR3 nucleotides: TGCGCCAGCAGCCATCCAGCGGGAGGATTCGACGAGCAGTACTTC.

V gene TRBV5-1 combines with J gene TRBJ1-5; D perhaps matches TRBD1 (6 bases). Trimming took off 0 bases at V and 4 bases at J, with 14 bases between the two ends. CDR1 is SGHRS, CDR2 YFSETQ, per germline. The CDR3 is 16 residues long. CDR3 nucleotides: TGCGCCAGCAGCTTGGGTGGACAGCCATTTAATCAGCCCCAGCATTTT. Translation gives CASSLGGQPFNQPQHF.